This T cell receptor beta chain comes out of a study of cytomegalovirus exposure and HLA in healthy donors. On the study more broadly: Some 85 million unique TCRs from HLA-typed donors were held in an early data release.

This PCR relied on a set of 60 Vbeta primers and 13 Jbeta primers. The protocol was immunoSEQ multiplex PCR, while the TCRdb copy is restricted to in-frame clones and leaves out a portion. The sample holds some 120,000 clones, about 80% seen once. General observations from the study: Accounts indicate the classifier identified cytomegalovirus status with strong specificity and sensitivity.

With respect to this clone: Antigen unknown.

The germline V gene has CDR1 WSHSY and CDR2 SAAADI. The CDR3 has 13 amino acids. With V trimmed by 4 bases and J by 7 bases, 4 bases remained unmatched. Sequencing was carried out using PBMCs. This chain connects TRBV10-2 to TRBJ1-5, with TRBD1 matching 7 bases. The receptor's source is a man in his fifties in good health and CMV-seronegative. The CDR3 DNA follows: TGCGCCAGCAGTGGGGAGACAGGGCAGCCCCAGCATTTT. Translation gives CASSGETGQPQHF.